This T cell receptor (beta chain) stems from a study of long-term antiretroviral therapy in people with HIV. Sequencing used immunoSEQ v3.0 at survey level. Clones were read by immunoSEQ multiplex PCR, and TCRdb kept only the in-frame ones, dropping some. The profile shows fewer than 25,000 clones, under 90% of them singletons. The clonotype originates from a man aged 50-60 years with HIV. Sequenced here: unsorted PBMCs, sampled at the start of antiretroviral therapy.

The CDR3 loop is CASSLVSETELQYGYTF. CDR3 bases: TGTGCCAGCAGTTTGGTGAGTGAAACCGAATTGCAGTATGGCTACACCTTC. The V call is TRBV28, the J call TRBJ1-2, with no clear D. Per the germline V gene, CDR1 is MDHEN and CDR2 is SYDVKM. The CDR3 runs to 17 residues. Trimming stripped 3 bases from V and 5 bases from J, with 22 bases between.